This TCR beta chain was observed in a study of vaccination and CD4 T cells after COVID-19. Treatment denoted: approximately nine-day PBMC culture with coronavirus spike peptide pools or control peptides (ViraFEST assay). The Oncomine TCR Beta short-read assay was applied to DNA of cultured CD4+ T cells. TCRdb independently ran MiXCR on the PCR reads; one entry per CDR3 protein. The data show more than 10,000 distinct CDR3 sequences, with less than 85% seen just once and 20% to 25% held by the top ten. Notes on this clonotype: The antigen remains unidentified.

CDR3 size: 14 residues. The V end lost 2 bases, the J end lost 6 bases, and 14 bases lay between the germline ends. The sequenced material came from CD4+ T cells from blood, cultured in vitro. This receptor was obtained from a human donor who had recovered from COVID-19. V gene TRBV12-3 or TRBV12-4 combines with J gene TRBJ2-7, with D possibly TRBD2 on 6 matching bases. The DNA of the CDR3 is TGTGCCAGCAGTTTAACCCAGACTAGTCGCGAGCAGTACTTC. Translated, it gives CASSLTQTSREQYF.